The next 17 T cell receptor beta chains were all read from a single sample in a study of siplizumab effects on memory and regulatory T cells (dated by TCRdb to between 2017 and 2020). The library relied on the immunoSEQ multiplex PCR assay. TCRdb holds this immuneACCESS table with in-frame rearrangements only. Some clones are missing; in checked studies, unresolved V genes explain under half, and the rest has no known cause. The sample data list approximately 97,000 clones, and roughly 92% of these were observed just once. In total, the top ten clones hold 0.9% to 1.3% of the sample. The sequencing input was CD4+ T cells sorted from blood. The source is a human donor in good health.

A single count supports this clone. The chain employs TRBV11-1 and TRBJ1-4; 9 bases are shared with TRBD1. This CDR3 has 14 residues. V lost 5 bases, J lost 6 bases, and 4 bases stayed unmatched. Per the germline V gene, CDR1 is SGHAT and CDR2 is FQDESV (reference sequence). DNA for the CDR3: TGTGCCAGCAGCCGGGACAGGGTGGATGAAAAACTGTTTTTT. Protein: CASSRDRVDEKLFF. The whole variable domain, filled in from reference TRBV11-1 and TRBJ1-4, reads EAEVAQSPRYKITEKSQAVAFWCDPISGHATLYWYRQILGQGPELLVQFQDESVVDDSQLPKDRFSAERLKGVDSTLKIQPAELGDSAMYLCASSRDRVDEKLFFGSGTQLSVL.

This clone was observed a handful of times. This chain joins TRBV27 and TRBJ1-2, with D possibly TRBD1 on 6 matching bases. The germline gives CDR1 MNHEY, CDR2 SMNVEV (reference sequence). Trimming left V 2 bases short and J 8 bases short, with 12 bases between. The CDR3 has 13 residues. The CDR3 DNA follows: TGTGCCAGCAGTTTACGACAGGATCGGGGCTACACCTTC. Translated: CASSLRQDRGYTF.

In its sample, this clone was seen a few times. This chain links TRBV19 with TRBJ2-3, with 11 bases lining up with TRBD1. CDR3 size: 15 residues. Trimming cost V 6 bases and J 8 bases; bases outside gene matches: 10. Germline lookup yields CDR1 LNHDA and CDR2 SQIVND (reference sequence). CDR3 residues: CASSGRTGGAGTQYF. CDR3 DNA: TGTGCCAGTAGCGGACGGACAGGGGGCGCGGGTACGCAGTATTTT.

V and J are TRBV7-3 and TRBJ2-3; 10 bases match TRBD2. Trimming at V came to 2 bases and at J to 4 bases, leaving 12 bases not matched to a gene. This CDR3 contains 18 residues. CDR1 is SGHTA, CDR2 FQGTGA, per germline. For the CDR3, the DNA is TGTGCCAGCAGCTTATTGGCTAGCGGGAGTCTAGGGGCAGATACGCAGTATTTT. This gives the protein CASSLLASGSLGADTQYF.

CDR3 region: CASSRGTGRRELFF. CDR3 nucleotides: TGCGCCAGCAGCCGCGGGACAGGTCGGAGGGAGCTGTTTTTT. This chain links TRBV4-1 with TRBJ2-2; 8 nucleotides line up with TRBD1. J gave up 9 bases and V 4 bases, and 7 bases lay outside the gene matches. Germline V lookup: CDR1 MGHRA, CDR2 YSYEKL. The CDR3 loop spans 14 amino acids.

J is TRBJ2-1 and V is TRBV30, with 7 bases aligning to TRBD2. CDR1 is GTSNPN and CDR2 is SVGIG in the germline V gene (reference sequence). The CDR3 totals 14 residues. V dropped 3 bases and J dropped 4; count of bases not matched to a gene: 6. The CDR3 DNA follows: TGTGCCTGGAGCTCCGGTAGCGGGTACAATGAGCAGTTCTTC. Residues: CAWSSGSGYNEQFF.

The chain employs TRBV7-3 and TRBJ2-3, with 12 positions matching TRBD2. Germline V gene data show CDR1 as SGHTA and CDR2 as FQGTGA. V shed 5 bases and J 6 bases; nucleotides not matched to a gene: 9. CDR3 length: 16 residues. The DNA of the CDR3 is TGTGCCAGCAGCCCCCGACTAGCGGGAGCGGGGGATACGCAGTATTTT. Translating it yields CASSPRLAGAGDTQYF. The full variable domain, in which reference TRBV7-3 and TRBJ2-3 provide the parts outside the CDR3, is GAGVSQTPSNKVTEKGKYVELRCDPISGHTALYWYRQSLGQGPEFLIYFQGTGAADDSGLPNDRFFAVRPEGSVSTLKIQRTERGDSAVYLCASSPRLAGAGDTQYFGPGTRLTVL.

This chain connects TRBV4-1 to TRBJ2-5, with TRBD1 matching over 8 bases. V shed 1 base, J shed 3 bases, and the junction held 1 base outside the gene matches. Germline assignment: CDR1 MGHRA and CDR2 YSYEKL. The CDR3 length is 14 residues. In DNA form, the CDR3 reads TGCGCCAGCAGCCAAGTGACAGGGGAAGAGACCCAGTACTTC. Translating it yields CASSQVTGEETQYF.

The CDR3 region is CASSTSPQGSGRRIEQYF. In DNA form, the CDR3 reads TGTGCCAGCAGCACTAGCCCCCAAGGTAGCGGGAGGAGGATCGAGCAGTACTTC. The J gene is TRBJ2-7, the V gene TRBV4-2; TRBD2 aligns across 10 bases. CDR1 is LGHNA and CDR2 is YNFKEQ in the germline V gene. V dropped 5 bases and J dropped 6; count of bases not matched to a gene: 19. CDR3 size: 18 residues.

This clone was detected only once. The chain couples TRBV25-1 to TRBJ2-1; D gene unclear. The V end lost 8 bases, the J end lost 2 bases, and 25 bases lay between the germline ends. The CDR3 contains 18 residues. CDR1 is MGHDK, CDR2 SYGVNS, per germline. The CDR3 DNA reads as TGTGCCAGCGGAGAAGCATCAAGGGTTAGCCCAACCTACAATGAGCAGTTCTTC. Protein: CASGEASRVSPTYNEQFF.

A note on this clone: Additional DNA sequences in this sample encode the identical CDR3. The chain combines TRBV6-1 with TRBJ1-5; possibly TRBD1 for D (5 bases). The CDR3 has 13 amino acids. V lost 6 bases and J lost 4, with 10 bases in between. Germline CDR1 reads MNHNS; CDR2 reads SASEGT. The CDR3 protein is CASRLQGNQPQHF. The CDR3 DNA sequence: TGTGCCAGCAGACTTCAGGGAAATCAGCCCCAGCATTTT.

V usage is TRBV4-1 and J usage is TRBJ2-2; TRBD1 is a possible D gene (5 bases). The V end was cut by 4 bases, the J end by 4 bases, with 16 bases between. The length of the CDR3 is 16 residues. Germline V lookup: CDR1 MGHRA, CDR2 YSYEKL. CDR3 region: CASSLGPLEITGELFF. The CDR3 DNA reads as TGCGCCAGCAGCCTGGGGCCTTTAGAGATCACCGGGGAGCTGTTTTTT.

This clone was seen a single time. The chain combines TRBV9 with TRBJ1-4; D is undetermined. The CDR3 covers 13 residues. V gave up 3 bases and J gave up 8 bases, with 11 bases separating them. CDR1 and CDR2 from the germline V gene are SGDLS and YYNGEE. The CDR3 protein is CASSGRTEEKLFF. The DNA for the CDR3 is TGTGCCAGCAGCGGTCGGACGGAAGAAAAACTGTTTTTT.

The V and J genes are TRBV7-3 and TRBJ1-2; a possible D gene is TRBD1 (5 bases). Germline V gene lookup returns CDR1 SGHTA and CDR2 FQGTGA. Trimming pared 2 bases from V and 4 bases from J, leaving 11 bases between. The CDR3 is 14 residues long. The CDR3 nucleotides are TGTGCCAGCAGCTTAGGGGGATTTGGCTATGGCTACACCTTC. Its protein product is CASSLGGFGYGYTF.

The chain is built from TRBV2 and TRBJ2-5; the D call may be TRBD1 or TRBD2 (6 bases each). The germline V gene has CDR1 SNHLY and CDR2 FYNNEI. This CDR3 has 14 amino acids. Trimming cost V 2 bases and J 1 base, with 8 bases left between them. The CDR3 DNA follows: TGTGCCAGCAGTGAAAGGGGGGCCCAAGAGACCCAGTACTTC. It translates to CASSERGAQETQYF.

The V and J genes are TRBV5-6 and TRBJ2-7; a possible D gene is TRBD1 (6 bases). This CDR3 region has 15 residues. V gave up 0 bases and J gave up 0 bases, with 10 bases separating them. Germline CDR1 and CDR2: SGHDT and YYEEEE. The CDR3 nucleotides are TGTGCCAGCAGCTTGGGTGGGGGCCCCTCCTACGAGCAGTACTTC. Its protein is CASSLGGGPSYEQYF. The full variable domain, rest sourced from reference TRBV5-6 and TRBJ2-7, is DAGVTQSPTHLIKTRGQQVTLRCSPKSGHDTVSWYQQALGQGPQFIFQYYEEEERQRGNFPDRFSGHQFPNYSSELNVNALLLGDSALYLCASSLGGGPSYEQYFGPGTRLTVT.

This rearrangement joins TRBV11-2 to TRBJ2-4, with unresolved D. With 5 bases removed from V and 7 bases from J, the gap between germline ends came to 30 bases. This CDR3 has 19 residues. Germline CDR1 SGHAT, CDR2 FQNNGV. The CDR3, as DNA: TGTGCCAGCAGCGCCACCTTGACCCGTATGGCCCTCGCGAGCAACATTCAGTACTTC. As protein: CASSATLTRMALASNIQYF.